This T cell receptor (beta chain) originates from a study of T-cell memory formation after mild COVID-19. TCR alpha and TCR beta cDNA libraries carrying sample barcodes and UMIs were produced by 5'RACE using constant-segment primers. One entry per CDR3 protein results from TCRdb running MiXCR on the 5' RACE reads. The sample has about 270,000 distinct CDR3 sequences, 15% to 20% seen once; the top ten hold more than 20%. The CDR3 contains 14 residues. V gave up 6 bases and J gave up 0 bases, with 12 bases separating them. Sequencing was performed on PBMCs or a T cell subset sorted from them (not recorded which). This clonotype originated in a man aged 18-30 years who had mild COVID-19 (a few samples of this study predate the infection). Cell type and time point are not known. The V call is TRBV12-3 or TRBV12-4, the J call TRBJ2-7; D gene ambiguous. The CDR3 coding sequence is TGTGCCAGCAGCCCAGGAGAGAGCTCCTACGAGCAGTACTTC. Its translation is CASSPGESSYEQYF.